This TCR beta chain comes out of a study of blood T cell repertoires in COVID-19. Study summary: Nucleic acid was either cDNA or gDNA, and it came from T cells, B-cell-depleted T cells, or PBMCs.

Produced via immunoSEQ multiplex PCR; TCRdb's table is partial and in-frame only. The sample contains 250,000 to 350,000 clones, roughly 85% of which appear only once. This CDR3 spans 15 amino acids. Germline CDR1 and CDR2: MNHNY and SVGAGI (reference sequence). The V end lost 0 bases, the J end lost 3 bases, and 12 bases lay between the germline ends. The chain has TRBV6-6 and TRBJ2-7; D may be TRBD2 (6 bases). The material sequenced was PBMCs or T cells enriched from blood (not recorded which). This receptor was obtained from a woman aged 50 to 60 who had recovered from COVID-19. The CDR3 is CASSYSKRGIYEQYF. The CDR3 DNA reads TGTGCCAGCAGTTACTCGAAGCGCGGGATCTACGAGCAGTACTTC.